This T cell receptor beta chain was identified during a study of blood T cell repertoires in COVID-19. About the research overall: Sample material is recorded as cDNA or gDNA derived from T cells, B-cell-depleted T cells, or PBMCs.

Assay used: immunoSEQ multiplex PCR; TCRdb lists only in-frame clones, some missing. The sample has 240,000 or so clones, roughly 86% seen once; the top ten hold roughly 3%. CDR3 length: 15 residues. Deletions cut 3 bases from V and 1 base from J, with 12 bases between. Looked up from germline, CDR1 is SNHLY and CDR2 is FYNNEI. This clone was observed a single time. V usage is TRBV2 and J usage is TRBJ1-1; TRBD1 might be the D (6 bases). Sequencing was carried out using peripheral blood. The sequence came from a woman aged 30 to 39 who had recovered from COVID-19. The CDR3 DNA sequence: TGTGCCAGCAGTGATCAGGGGCTAGCGAACACTGAAGCTTTCTTT. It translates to CASSDQGLANTEAFF.